This TCR beta chain was captured by sequencing in a study of T-cell memory formation after mild COVID-19 (dated by TCRdb to about 2021). About the full investigation: TCR sequence clusters from the two donors were largely donor specific. T-cell clones expanding and contracting after mild COVID-19 in a couple of donors were tracked by longitudinal TCRalpha and TCRbeta repertoire sequencing. The cohort was made up of two young adult volunteers, one female and one male, who were previously healthy. Points the paper makes about the study in general: Contracting CD4+ clones were found mainly in CM and EM memory subsets, while CD8+ clones were enriched in EMRA. Some responding clones were detected in pre-infection memory, suggesting pre-existing cross-reactive memory T cells joined the SARS-CoV-2 response. The study covered only a couple of mild cases, and larger cohorts including severe cases with pre-infection samples were considered necessary. SARS-CoV-2 specificity was not confirmed for the second-wave clones peaking on day 37. Clones that contracted from day 15 to 85 showed balanced CD4/CD8 phenotypes, whereas a second wave of clones that expanded from day 15 to 37 leaned towards CD4+.

This clonotype turned up a few times. No cognate antigen has been identified for it. No per-base quality is available; no much larger clone lies one base away. Measured from the cysteine to the phenylalanine, the CDR3 is 13 residues long. The DNA shown is the 39-base CDR3, in frame from base 1. V is pruned by 4 bases and J by 8 bases, leaving 4 bases of the junction without a gene match. The germline V gene encodes CDR1 SQVTM and CDR2 ANQGSEA. This sample was sequenced with an Illumina NovaSeq 6000. Using 5'RACE with constant-segment primers, TCRalpha and TCRbeta cDNA libraries were constructed, with sample barcodes and unique molecular identifiers added in the process. RNA was extracted from every sample with Trizol reagent. Libraries were amplified in two PCR steps, with a second sample barcode and Illumina TruSeq adapters added in the second step. The libraries were sequenced on an Illumina NovaSeq using 2 x 150 bp paired-end reads. From the authors' description of their analysis: Demultiplexing of reads and collapsing into UMI-guided consensus sequences were performed with migec v1.2.7. Using mixcr v2.1.11, UMI consensuses were aligned to TRA and TRB V and J templates and then assembled into clonotypes. A clonotype was counted as expanded or contracted only when both edgeR and NoisET called the clonotype significant, with the noise models trained on biological replicates. edgeR calls used a false discovery rate-adjusted p below 0.01 and a log2 fold-change threshold of 1. PCA with hierarchical clustering of max-normalized trajectories of the 1000 most abundant clonotypes was used as exploratory dynamics analysis. The CD4 or CD8 phenotype of responding clones was assigned using the separately sequenced CD4+ and CD8+ repertoires. The raw public reads went through TCRdb reprocessing: fastp at Q25, MiXCR clone calling, in-frame beta chains kept. Each entry merges the rows of one CDR3 protein and shows their most common DNA and genes. The V and J calls shown here were made by TCRdb, not taken from the authors' results. In all, the sample holds 450,000 to 650,000 distinct CDR3 sequences, and just over 20% of those were seen once. Around 13% of the sample is taken by the ten largest.

PBMCs were isolated by Ficoll-Paque density gradient centrifugation. Sequenced input: PBMCs or a T cell subset sorted from them (not recorded which). The receptor was isolated from an adult woman who had mild COVID-19 (a few samples of this study predate the infection). The sample titles of this study are shuffled in the database, so cell type and time point are left out; the donor was told from shared clones. In this chain, TRBV29-1 is recombined with TRBJ2-1, with TRBD2 matching 11 junction bases. The nucleotide sequence reads as follows: TGCAGCGTTGGGGTAGCGGGGGGGGATGAGCAGTTCTTC. It encodes CSVGVAGGDEQFF.